A selection of T cell receptor beta chains follows, all from one sample in a study of cytomegalovirus exposure and HLA in healthy donors. The protocol was immunoSEQ multiplex PCR, while the TCRdb copy is restricted to in-frame clones and leaves out a portion. Among 55,000 to 80,000 clones listed, approximately 71% were seen once. Specimen: PBMCs. The receptors come from a man between 45 and 60 years old in good health and CMV-seropositive. Both conserved end residues are part of each CDR3. The order of the fields is V gene, J gene, CDR3 protein.

TRBV5-6	TRBJ2-7	CASSSPGQGHSYEQYF
TRBV5-6	TRBJ1-3	CASSLFTGQGISGNTIYF
TRBV12-5	TRBJ2-7	CASGLVRQGGYEQYF
TRBV5-6	TRBJ2-1	CASSSPGQGDYNEQFF
TRBV5-6	TRBJ2-1	CASSLSGTSGSDEQFF
TRBV6-1	TRBJ2-7	CASSEGLGTVSYEQYF
TRBV30	TRBJ2-7	CAWSVLGQPYEQYF
TRBV5-4	TRBJ2-3	CASSRGLAGFTDTQYF
TRBV29-1	TRBJ2-1	CSASGLAGGYNEQFF
TRBV30	TRBJ1-2	CAWSVQFRGGGYTF
TRBV11-2	TRBJ2-2	CASSQDRGRGELFF
TRBV9	TRBJ1-2	CASSVDTGGTGYGYTF
TRBV4-3	TRBJ1-5	CASSQDPGGDQPQHF
TRBV5-1	TRBJ1-1	CASSLGVREAEAFF
TRBV7-9	TRBJ2-7	CASSSSLGLAYEQYF
TRBV28	TRBJ1-5	CASNQGGKAQPQHF
TRBV27	TRBJ2-5	CASNSLAGVLKTQYF
TRBV6-5	TRBJ2-1	CASSYSPTGGHEQFF
TRBV7-3	TRBJ2-5	CASSLIFRETQYF
TRBV5-1	TRBJ2-5	CASSTGLAGVETQYF
TRBV5-1	TRBJ2-3	CASSSGLAESTDTQYF
TRBV15	TRBJ2-7	CATSPRDRGVYEQYF
TRBV5-6	TRBJ2-5	CASSLAGRGQETQYF
TRBV29-1	TRBJ1-1	CSVVVREGTEAFF
TRBV7-2	TRBJ1-5	CASSAGPYSNQPQHF
TRBV9	TRBJ2-7	CASSDTSGTYEQYF
TRBV9	TRBJ1-1	CASSATNRDSYSEAFF
TRBV7-2	TRBJ2-5	CASSSSGGRRETQYF
TRBV6-1	TRBJ1-2	CASSVADSPNYGYTF
TRBV28	TRBJ1-2	CAINGNGYGYTF
TRBV6-6	TRBJ1-5	CASSSGKPGDQPQHF
TRBV18	TRBJ2-7	CASSLYRGPAYEQYF
TRBV21-1	TRBJ1-5	CASSKHYWAGADSNQPQHF
TRBV12-5	TRBJ1-5	CASGSQGNQPQHF
TRBV19	TRBJ1-2	CASSIGWGADYGYTF
TRBV23-1	TRBJ1-5	CASSHNTGNQPQHF